The rows below give T cell receptor beta chains drawn from one sample of a study of cytomegalovirus exposure and HLA in healthy donors. This table comes from immunoSEQ multiplex PCR, and its TCRdb copy is limited to in-frame clones, with some not included. The top ten clones hold roughly a tenth of a sample with approximately 110,000 clones, roughly three quarters of them seen once. The sample consisted of PBMCs. The receptor set was obtained from a middle-aged man in good health and CMV-seropositive. Both conserved end residues are part of each CDR3. Fields, in order: V gene, D gene, clone size, J gene, CDR3 DNA, CDR3 protein. D genes are given only for firm matches. Not every row has a clone size; where given, it reads once, few, many or a size class.

>TRBV30|TRBD2|-|TRBJ2-3
TGTGCCTGGAGTGCGGCGGGAGGGACAGATACGCAGTATTTT
CAWSAAGGTDTQYF
>TRBV4-2|-|-|TRBJ2-3
TGTGCCAGCAGCCGCGATAGCAGGAGGGCCGGAGATACGCAGTATTTT
CASSRDSRRAGDTQYF
>TRBV5-1|TRBD1|-|TRBJ2-5
TGCGTCAGCAGCTTAAGGGGGACAGGGGACCAAGAGACCCAGTACTTC
CVSSLRGTGDQETQYF
>TRBV10-2|-|few|TRBJ2-6
TGCGCCAGCAGTGACAGGACTGGGGCCAACGTCCTGACTTTC
CASSDRTGANVLTF
>TRBV6-5|TRBD2|-|TRBJ2-1
TGTGCCAGCAGTCCGGGACTAGGCTCCTACAATGAGCAGTTCTTC
CASSPGLGSYNEQFF
>TRBV15|-|-|TRBJ2-3
TGTGCCACCAGCAGAGATCCCTTAGATACAGATACGCAGTATTTT
CATSRDPLDTDTQYF
>TRBV6-5|-|-|TRBJ2-1
TGTGCCAGCAGTTCCTCTCTAGCACCCCCTTACAATGAGCAGTTCTTC
CASSSSLAPPYNEQFF
>TRBV2|TRBD2|-|TRBJ2-1
TGTGCCAGCACCTCCGGGACTAGCTCCTACAATGAGCAGTTCTTC
CASTSGTSSYNEQFF
>TRBV18|-|-|TRBJ2-7
TGTGCCAGCTCACAGAGTTCCTCCTACGAGCAGTACTTC
CASSQSSSYEQYF
>TRBV19|-|-|TRBJ2-7
TGTGCCAGTAGGGCCCTTCACTCCTACGAGCAGTACTTC
CASRALHSYEQYF
>TRBV19|TRBD1|-|TRBJ2-2
TGTGCCAGTAGTTTGGACAGGCTGAACACCGGGGAGCTGTTTTTT
CASSLDRLNTGELFF
>TRBV10-1|TRBD2|-|TRBJ2-1
TGCGCCTACCTAGGACTAGCGGGAGGTGATGAGCAGTTCTTC
CAYLGLAGGDEQFF
>TRBV13|-|-|TRBJ1-3
TGTGCCAGCAGCGACCGTTTCCGGGACATCTCTGGAAACACCATATATTTT
CASSDRFRDISGNTIYF
>TRBV7-3|TRBD2|few|TRBJ2-5
TGTGCCAGCAGCTTAGTGGGAGGGCCGGAGACCCAGTACTTC
CASSLVGGPETQYF
>TRBV7-9|TRBD1|-|TRBJ2-4
TGTGCCAGCAGCTGGGACAGGTCAAAAAACATTCAGTACTTC
CASSWDRSKNIQYF
>TRBV27|-|-|TRBJ1-2
TGTGCCAGCAGGAGTCGACAGTTTGGCTACACCTTC
CASRSRQFGYTF
>TRBV27|TRBD1|-|TRBJ1-2
TGTGCCAGCAGACGAGCCGGGACAGGAAAGGACTACACCTTC
CASRRAGTGKDYTF
>TRBV29-1|-|-|TRBJ2-2
TGCAGCGGGGAGGACACTCCTAGCGGGGAGCTGTTTTTT
CSGEDTPSGELFF
>TRBV29-1|-|-|TRBJ2-3
TGCAGCGTTGATCTGGGAGGTTACACAGATACGCAGTATTTT
CSVDLGGYTDTQYF
>TRBV7-9|TRBD1|once|TRBJ1-5
TGTGCCAGCAGCTTAGGGGGACAGGGGTACCATTTT
CASSLGGQGYHF
>TRBV5-1|TRBD1|-|TRBJ2-5
TGCGCCAGCAGCCCGGACAGGCAAGAGACCCAGTACTTC
CASSPDRQETQYF
>TRBV9|-|-|TRBJ2-7
TGTGCCAGCAGCGTAGCAGGGATCGGCTACGAGCAGTACTTC
CASSVAGIGYEQYF
>TRBV9|-|few|TRBJ2-2
TGTGCCAGCAGCGTAGGAGGCGGGTATACCGGGGAGCTGTTTTTT
CASSVGGGYTGELFF
>TRBV9|TRBD2|-|TRBJ2-2
TGTGCCAGCAGCGTAGGACTAGCGGGAGCCACCGGGGAGCTGTTTTTT
CASSVGLAGATGELFF
>TRBV14|TRBD1|-|TRBJ2-1
TGTGCCAGCAGCCATGCCTTTGGGACAGCCTCCTACAATGAGCAGTTCTTC
CASSHAFGTASYNEQFF
>TRBV7-9|-|-|TRBJ1-4
TGTGCCAGCAGGAGGGCGACTAATGAAAAACTGTTTTTT
CASRRATNEKLFF
>TRBV19|-|few|TRBJ1-5
TGTGCCAGTAACAGGGGCAATCAGCCCCAGCATTTT
CASNRGNQPQHF
>TRBV7-9|-|-|TRBJ2-7
TGTGCCAGCAGCACGTACAGGGAAGGCGAGCAGTACTTC
CASSTYREGEQYF
>TRBV10-1|TRBD1|-|TRBJ2-1
TGCGCCAGCAGTGGACAGGGCAATGAGCAGTTCTTC
CASSGQGNEQFF
>TRBV9|-|-|TRBJ2-3
TGTGCCAGCAGCTCCCACACAGATACGCAGTATTTT
CASSSHTDTQYF
>TRBV29-1|-|-|TRBJ2-5
TGCAGCGTTGAAGGTCTTGGGCTTATAAGGGAGACCCAGTACTTC
CSVEGLGLIRETQYF
>TRBV7-2|TRBD1|-|TRBJ1-2
TGTGCCAGCAGCTACGGACAGGGCCAAGGCTACACCTTC
CASSYGQGQGYTF
>TRBV21-1|-|-|TRBJ2-3
TGTGCCAACAGCAAGATATCAAGCAGCACAGATACGCAGTATTTT
CANSKISSSTDTQYF
>TRBV4-3|-|-|TRBJ2-3
TGCGCCAGCAGCCAAGAGAGGACAGATACGCAGTATTTT
CASSQERTDTQYF
>TRBV5-4|-|-|TRBJ1-1
TGTGCCTCCGAACAAGGACTAGAGGCTTTCTTT
CASEQGLEAFF
>TRBV25-1|-|-|TRBJ1-4
TGTGCCAGCAGGGAGGGAGTCGGGGTTAATGAAAAACTGTTTTTT
CASREGVGVNEKLFF
>TRBV6-1|TRBD1|-|TRBJ1-5
TGTGCCAGCAGTGAAGCTGACAGGGGGATCCAGCCCCAGCATTTT
CASSEADRGIQPQHF
>TRBV28|TRBD1|-|TRBJ1-1
TGTGCCAGCAGTACCTATACCGGGACAGGGGCGAACACTGAAGCTTTCTTT
CASSTYTGTGANTEAFF
>TRBV19|-|-|TRBJ2-6
TGTGCCAGTAGGGACAGCGGGGCCAACGTCCTGACTTTC
CASRDSGANVLTF
>TRBV14|-|-|TRBJ2-1
TGTGCCAGCAGCCAAGATAGATATGAGCAGTTCTTC
CASSQDRYEQFF
>TRBV5-1|TRBD1|-|TRBJ2-2
TGCGCCAGCAGCCCCTACAGGGGGCGGAACACCGGGGAGCTGTTTTTT
CASSPYRGRNTGELFF
>TRBV19|-|-|TRBJ1-5
TGTGCCAGTAGTATAGCCCTCATCTACAGGCCGGATCAGCCCCAGCATTTT
CASSIALIYRPDQPQHF